The clone carrying this T cell receptor (beta chain) has ten or more counts. The antigen remains undetermined. This sample stems from a study of T cells in Graves' hyperthyroidism and ophthalmopathy. Study results and caveats: A model built on 13 V-J features separated ophthalmopathy from stable hyperthyroidism.

Germline V lookup: CDR1 DFQATT, CDR2 SNEGSKA (reference sequence). The CDR3 length is 16 residues. Losses at the gene ends were 5 bases for V and 5 bases for J; bases not matched to a gene: 16. The CDR3 regions of TCR beta were amplified from RNA transcripts. HTBI primers were the set used in a first-round RT-PCR of the TCR CDR3. TCRdb called the multiplex PCR reads again in MiXCR, with one record for every CDR3 protein. The sample shows about 510,000 distinct CDR3 sequences, about 46% of them seen only once. The sequenced material came from peripheral blood or thyroid tissue (not recorded which). This rearrangement joins TRBV20-1 to TRBJ2-5; 8 nucleotides match TRBD2. This clonotype was obtained from an adult woman with Graves' disease, either hyperthyroidism or ophthalmopathy (not recorded which). The CDR3 loop reads CSAQKVTSGLIETQYF. CDR3 DNA: TGCAGTGCTCAGAAGGTCACTAGCGGCTTAATTGAGACCCAGTACTTC.